This is a list of T cell receptor beta chains from one sample in a study of Graves' ophthalmopathy and Graves' hyperthyroidism. Using its own MiXCR run on the multiplex PCR reads, TCRdb lists one record per CDR3 protein. The table shows approximately 700,000 distinct CDR3 sequences, with roughly 39% occurring only once. Sequenced material: peripheral blood. These receptors were obtained from an adult man with Graves' ophthalmopathy. CDR3s include the opening cysteine and the closing phenylalanine or tryptophan. D genes are given only for firm matches. Size is stated for part of the rows, as once, few or many counts, or as a class when the clone is expanded.

abundance: NA
v_gene: TRBV24-1
j_gene: TRBJ2-3
len: 13
d_gene: NA
CDR3nt: TGTGCCACCAGTGATTCAAACACAGATACGCAGTATTTT
CDR3aa: CATSDSNTDTQYF

abundance: once
v_gene: TRBV19
j_gene: TRBJ1-5
len: 16
d_gene: NA
CDR3nt: TGTGCCAGTACTGACCGGGGGCGCGGGAGCAATCAGCCCCAGCATTTT
CDR3aa: CASTDRGRGSNQPQHF

abundance: NA
v_gene: TRBV14
j_gene: TRBJ1-2
len: 16
d_gene: TRBD1
CDR3nt: TGTGCCAGCAGCCAATGGACAGGGGGCGCTAACTATGGCTACACCTTC
CDR3aa: CASSQWTGGANYGYTF

abundance: many
v_gene: TRBV19
j_gene: TRBJ1-5
len: 12
d_gene: NA
CDR3nt: TGTGCCAGTAGGAATAGCAATCAGCCCCAGCATTTT
CDR3aa: CASRNSNQPQHF

abundance: NA
v_gene: TRBV19
j_gene: TRBJ1-4
len: 14
d_gene: NA
CDR3nt: TGTGCCACAAGCGGGGGGGCAACTAATGAAAAACTGTTTTTT
CDR3aa: CATSGGATNEKLFF

abundance: once
v_gene: TRBV25-1
j_gene: TRBJ1-3
len: 15
d_gene: NA
CDR3nt: TGTGCCAGCAGTGAATTAGGGAACTATGGCTACACCATATATTTT
CDR3aa: CASSELGNYGYTIYF

abundance: NA
v_gene: TRBV7-9
j_gene: TRBJ1-3
len: 17
d_gene: NA
CDR3nt: TGTGCCAGCGGCTTGGATTTGATAGGGAGGCCTGGAAACACCATATATTTT
CDR3aa: CASGLDLIGRPGNTIYF

abundance: many
v_gene: TRBV24-1
j_gene: TRBJ1-5
len: 16
d_gene: NA
CDR3nt: TGTGCCACCAGTGATTTTTGGGGGGTCAGCAATCAGCCCCAGCATTTT
CDR3aa: CATSDFWGVSNQPQHF

abundance: NA
v_gene: TRBV10-2
j_gene: TRBJ1-6
len: 14
d_gene: NA
CDR3nt: TGTGCCAGCAGATCAGGGATGGGGACTTCACCCCTCCACTTT
CDR3aa: CASRSGMGTSPLHF

abundance: NA
v_gene: TRBV5-1
j_gene: TRBJ1-4
len: 14
d_gene: NA
CDR3nt: TGCGCCAGCAGCTTAGAGGTATCGAATGAAAAACTGTTTTTT
CDR3aa: CASSLEVSNEKLFF

abundance: few
v_gene: TRBV19
j_gene: TRBJ1-5
len: 15
d_gene: TRBD1
CDR3nt: TGTGCCAGCTCACAGGGGGCCAGGGGGAATCAGCCCCAGCATTTT
CDR3aa: CASSQGARGNQPQHF

abundance: NA
v_gene: TRBV5-1
j_gene: TRBJ1-1
len: 16
d_gene: TRBD1
CDR3nt: TGCGCCAGCAGCTCGAAAGAGACAGGGGGCCGAACTGAAGCTTTCTTT
CDR3aa: CASSSKETGGRTEAFF

abundance: many
v_gene: TRBV7-8
j_gene: TRBJ2-2
len: 15
d_gene: NA
CDR3nt: TGTGCCAGCAGCCCGGACAGCTTGAACACCGGGGAGCTGTTTTTT
CDR3aa: CASSPDSLNTGELFF

abundance: NA
v_gene: TRBV10-3
j_gene: TRBJ1-2
len: 13
d_gene: NA
CDR3nt: TGTGCCAGCAGTAACCAGGGTCCTTATGGCTACACCTTC
CDR3aa: CASSNQGPYGYTF

abundance: NA
v_gene: TRBV7-9
j_gene: TRBJ2-6
len: 14
d_gene: TRBD1
CDR3nt: TGTGCCAGCAGCCCCAGGACAGGGACCTACGTCCTGACTTTC
CDR3aa: CASSPRTGTYVLTF

abundance: NA
v_gene: TRBV19
j_gene: TRBJ1-6
len: 15
d_gene: TRBD1
CDR3nt: TGTGCCAGTAGTGTACCCGGGACAGGGAATTCACCCCTCCACTTT
CDR3aa: CASSVPGTGNSPLHF

abundance: NA
v_gene: TRBV7-2
j_gene: TRBJ2-7
len: 18
d_gene: TRBD2
CDR3nt: TGTGCCAGCAGCCAAGTTGGAATTCTAGCGGAGGGCGGATACGAGCAGTACTTC
CDR3aa: CASSQVGILAEGGYEQYF

abundance: NA
v_gene: TRBV7-9
j_gene: TRBJ2-7
len: 14
d_gene: TRBD2
CDR3nt: TGTGCCAGCAGCTTAGATGGGGGGGGCTACGAGCAGTACTTC
CDR3aa: CASSLDGGGYEQYF

abundance: NA
v_gene: TRBV2
j_gene: TRBJ2-2
len: 14
d_gene: NA
CDR3nt: TGTGCCAGCAAGGAGCGGACAGTCCCCGGGGAGCTGTTTTTT
CDR3aa: CASKERTVPGELFF

abundance: few
v_gene: TRBV7-9
j_gene: TRBJ2-2
len: 16
d_gene: TRBD2
CDR3nt: TGTGCCAGCAGCTATCATAGCGGGACTACAACCGGGGAGCTGTTTTTT
CDR3aa: CASSYHSGTTTGELFF

abundance: NA
v_gene: TRBV10-3
j_gene: TRBJ1-1
len: 13
d_gene: TRBD1
CDR3nt: TGTGCCATCAGTGACGGCGGGACAGCTGAAGCTTTCTTT
CDR3aa: CAISDGGTAEAFF

abundance: many
v_gene: TRBV10-2
j_gene: TRBJ2-7
len: 15
d_gene: NA
CDR3nt: TGCGCCAGCAGTGAGTCCGGGGGCGCCTCCTACGAGCAGTACTTC
CDR3aa: CASSESGGASYEQYF